The clone carrying this T cell receptor beta chain was detected a few times. No antigen is known for it. Assay used: immunoSEQ multiplex PCR; TCRdb lists only in-frame clones, some missing. The sample lists tens of thousands of clones, 90% occurring once. Germline V lookup: CDR1 MDHEN, CDR2 SYDVKM. The CDR3 spans 14 residues. V was clipped by 6 bases and J by 4 bases; unmatched bases: 7. The source of the sample is a study of T cell responses to AZD1222 COVID-19 vaccine. Points from the study as a whole: Among those given AZD1222, only 6 or 7 were seropositive at baseline.

This chain connects TRBV28 to TRBJ1-2; 8 positions match TRBD1. The sequenced sample was peripheral blood, obtained on day 0 of AZD1222 vaccination. The clonotype comes from an adult in good health. The CDR3 nucleotides are TGTGCCAGCAGAGTAGACAGGGGCGTCTATGGCTACACCTTC. This encodes CASRVDRGVYGYTF.